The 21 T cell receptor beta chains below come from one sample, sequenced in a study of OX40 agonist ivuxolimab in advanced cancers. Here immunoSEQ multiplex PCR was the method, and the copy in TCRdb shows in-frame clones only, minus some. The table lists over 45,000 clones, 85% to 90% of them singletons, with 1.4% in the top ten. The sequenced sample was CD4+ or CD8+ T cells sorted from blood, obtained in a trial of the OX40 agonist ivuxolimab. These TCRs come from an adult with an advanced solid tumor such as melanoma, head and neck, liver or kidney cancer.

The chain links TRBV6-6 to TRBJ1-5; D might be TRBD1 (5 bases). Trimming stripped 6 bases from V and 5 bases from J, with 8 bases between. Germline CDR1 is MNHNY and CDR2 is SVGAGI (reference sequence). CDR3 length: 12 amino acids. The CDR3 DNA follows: TGTGCCAGCAGGGAAGGGGATCAGCCCCAGCATTTT. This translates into CASREGDQPQHF.

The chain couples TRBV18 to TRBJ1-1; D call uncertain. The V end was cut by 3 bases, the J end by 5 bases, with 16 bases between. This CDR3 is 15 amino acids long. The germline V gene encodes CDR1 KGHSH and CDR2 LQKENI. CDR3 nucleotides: TGTGCCAGCTCACCCCGGGAGTTCGGATTGACTGAAGCTTTCTTT. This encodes CASSPREFGLTEAFF.

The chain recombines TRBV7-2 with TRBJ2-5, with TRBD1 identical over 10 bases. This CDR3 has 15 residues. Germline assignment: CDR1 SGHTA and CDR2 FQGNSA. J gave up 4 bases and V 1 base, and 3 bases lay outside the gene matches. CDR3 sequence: CASSLDGTGAETQYF. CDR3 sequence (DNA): TGTGCCAGCAGCTTAGACGGGACAGGGGCAGAGACCCAGTACTTC.

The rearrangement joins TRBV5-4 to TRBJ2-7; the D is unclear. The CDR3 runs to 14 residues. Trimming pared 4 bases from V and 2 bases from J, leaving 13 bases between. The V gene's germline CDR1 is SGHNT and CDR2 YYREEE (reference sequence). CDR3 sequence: CASSRSLDTYEQYF. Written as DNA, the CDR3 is TGTGCCAGCAGCCGCTCATTGGATACCTACGAGCAGTACTTC.

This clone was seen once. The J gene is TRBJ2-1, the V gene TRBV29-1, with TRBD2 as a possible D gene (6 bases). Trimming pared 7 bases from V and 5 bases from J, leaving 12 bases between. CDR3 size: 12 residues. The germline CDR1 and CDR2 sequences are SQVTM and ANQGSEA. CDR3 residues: CSGRLDNNEQFF. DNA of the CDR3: TGCAGCGGACGACTAGATAACAATGAGCAGTTCTTC.

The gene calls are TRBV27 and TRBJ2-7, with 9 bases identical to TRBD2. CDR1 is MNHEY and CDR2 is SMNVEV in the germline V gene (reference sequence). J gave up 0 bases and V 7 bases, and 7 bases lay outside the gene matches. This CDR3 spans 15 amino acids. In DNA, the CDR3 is TGTGCCAGCACATCTAGCGGGATCCACTCCTACGAGCAGTACTTC. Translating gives CASTSSGIHSYEQYF.

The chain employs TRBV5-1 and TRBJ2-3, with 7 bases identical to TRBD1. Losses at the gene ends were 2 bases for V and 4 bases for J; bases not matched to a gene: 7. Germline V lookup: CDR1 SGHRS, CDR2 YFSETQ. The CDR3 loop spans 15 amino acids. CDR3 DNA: TGCGCCAGCAGCTTATCACAGGGGCAGGCAGATACGCAGTATTTT. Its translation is CASSLSQGQADTQYF.

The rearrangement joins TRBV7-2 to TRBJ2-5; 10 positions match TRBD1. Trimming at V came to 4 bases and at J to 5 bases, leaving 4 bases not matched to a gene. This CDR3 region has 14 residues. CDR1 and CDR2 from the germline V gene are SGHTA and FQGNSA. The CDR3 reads CASSSDRGPETQYF. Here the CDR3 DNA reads TGTGCCAGCAGCTCCGACAGGGGGCCCGAGACCCAGTACTTC. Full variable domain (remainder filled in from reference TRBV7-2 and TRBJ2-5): GAGVSQSPSNKVTEKGKDVELRCDPISGHTALYWYRQSLGQGLEFLIYFQGNSAPDKSGLPSDRFSAERTGGSVSTLTIQRTQQEDSAVYLCASSSDRGPETQYFGPGTRLLVL.

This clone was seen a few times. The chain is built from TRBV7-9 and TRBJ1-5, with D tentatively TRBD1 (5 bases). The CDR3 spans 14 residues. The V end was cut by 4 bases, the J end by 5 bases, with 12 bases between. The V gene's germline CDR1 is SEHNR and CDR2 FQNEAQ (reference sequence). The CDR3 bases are TGTGCCAGCAGCTACACAGGCACAGATCAGCCCCAGCATTTT. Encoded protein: CASSYTGTDQPQHF.

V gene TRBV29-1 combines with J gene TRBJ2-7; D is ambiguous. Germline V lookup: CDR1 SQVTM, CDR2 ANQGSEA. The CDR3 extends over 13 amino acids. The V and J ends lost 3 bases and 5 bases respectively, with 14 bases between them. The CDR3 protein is CSVEGQGWHEQYF. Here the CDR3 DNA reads TGCAGCGTTGAGGGTCAAGGGTGGCACGAGCAGTACTTC.

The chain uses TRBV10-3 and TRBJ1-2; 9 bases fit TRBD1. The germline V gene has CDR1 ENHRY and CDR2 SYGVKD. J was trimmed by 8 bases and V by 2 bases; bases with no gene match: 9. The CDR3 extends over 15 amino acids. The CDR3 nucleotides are TGTGCCATCAGTGAGGGCGGACAGGGGTTAGCCGGCTACACCTTC. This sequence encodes CAISEGGQGLAGYTF.

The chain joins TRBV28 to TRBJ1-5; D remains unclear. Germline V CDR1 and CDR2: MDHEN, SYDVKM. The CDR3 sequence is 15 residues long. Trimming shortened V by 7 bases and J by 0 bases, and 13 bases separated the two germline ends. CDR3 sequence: CASTSPLYSNQPQHF. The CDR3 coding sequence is TGTGCCAGCACCTCCCCGCTCTATAGCAATCAGCCCCAGCATTTT.

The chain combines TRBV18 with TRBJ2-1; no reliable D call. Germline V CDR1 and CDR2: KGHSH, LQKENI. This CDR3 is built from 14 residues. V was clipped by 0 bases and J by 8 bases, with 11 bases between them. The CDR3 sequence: CASSPPSRQDEQFF. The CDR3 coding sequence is TGTGCCAGCTCACCACCGAGTCGGCAAGATGAGCAGTTCTTC.

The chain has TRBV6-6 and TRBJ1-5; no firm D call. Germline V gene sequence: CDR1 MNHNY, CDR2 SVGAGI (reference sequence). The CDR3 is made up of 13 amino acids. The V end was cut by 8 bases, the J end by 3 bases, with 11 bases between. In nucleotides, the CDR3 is TGTGCCAGCGCCAGTGATACCAATCAGCCCCAGCATTTT. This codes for CASASDTNQPQHF.

The CDR3 is CASSPPPGQTDYGYTF. The CDR3 DNA reads TGCGCCAGCAGCCCGCCCCCGGGACAGACTGACTATGGCTACACCTTC. The chain combines TRBV4-3 with TRBJ1-2; 7 nucleotides match TRBD1. V gave up 4 bases and J gave up 3 bases; unmatched junction bases: 11. This CDR3 has 16 residues. Germline V gene lookup returns CDR1 LGHNA and CDR2 YSLEER.

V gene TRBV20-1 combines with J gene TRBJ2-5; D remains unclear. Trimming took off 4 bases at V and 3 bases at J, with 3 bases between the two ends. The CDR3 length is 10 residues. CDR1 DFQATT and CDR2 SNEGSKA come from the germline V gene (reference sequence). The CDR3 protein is CSAIKETQYF. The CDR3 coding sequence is TGCAGTGCTATTAAAGAGACCCAGTACTTC.

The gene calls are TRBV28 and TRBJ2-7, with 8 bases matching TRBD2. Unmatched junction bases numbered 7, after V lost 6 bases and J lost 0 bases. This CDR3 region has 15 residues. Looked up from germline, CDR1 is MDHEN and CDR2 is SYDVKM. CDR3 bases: TGTGCCAGCAGAAATCCAGCGGGGGACTCCTACGAGCAGTACTTC. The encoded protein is CASRNPAGDSYEQYF.

The CDR3 sequence: CASSPSGTSYEQYF. In nucleotides, the CDR3 is TGTGCCAGCTCACCAAGCGGGACCTCCTACGAGCAGTACTTC. The J gene is TRBJ2-5, the V gene TRBV18; TRBD2 agrees at 7 bases. The assigned J gene may be wrong: the sequence end matches TRBJ2-7 better. Germline CDR1 KGHSH, CDR2 LQKENI. CDR3 length: 14 residues.

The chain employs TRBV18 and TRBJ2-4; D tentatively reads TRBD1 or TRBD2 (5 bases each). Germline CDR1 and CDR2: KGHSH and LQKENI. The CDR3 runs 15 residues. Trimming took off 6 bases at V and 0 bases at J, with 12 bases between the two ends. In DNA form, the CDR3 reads TGTGCCAGCTCCGCCGACGGGACAGCCAAAAACATTCAGTACTTC. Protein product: CASSADGTAKNIQYF.

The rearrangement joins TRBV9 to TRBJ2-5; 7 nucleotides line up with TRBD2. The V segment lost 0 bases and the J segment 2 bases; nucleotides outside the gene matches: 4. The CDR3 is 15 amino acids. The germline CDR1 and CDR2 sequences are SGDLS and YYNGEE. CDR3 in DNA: TGTGCCAGCAGCGTAGGGGGGGGATCACAAGAGACCCAGTACTTC. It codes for CASSVGGGSQETQYF.

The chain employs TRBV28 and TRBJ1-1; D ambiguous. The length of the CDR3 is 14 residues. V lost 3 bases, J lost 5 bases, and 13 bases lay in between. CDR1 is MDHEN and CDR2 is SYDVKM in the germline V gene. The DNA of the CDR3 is TGTGCCAGCAGTTTGGCCTCCTCCTTAACTGAAGCTTTCTTT. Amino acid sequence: CASSLASSLTEAFF.